These 25 T cell receptor beta chains came from one sample sequenced in a study of control samples from healthy donors and cancer patients. This table comes from immunoSEQ multiplex PCR, and its TCRdb copy is limited to in-frame clones, with some not included. Here the sample spans 95,000 to 150,000 clones, around nine tenths being singletons. Sequencing was performed on blood. The receptor set was obtained from a young man in good health.

The chain uses TRBV27 and TRBJ2-5, with 8 bases aligning to TRBD2. Germline V lookup: CDR1 MNHEY, CDR2 SMNVEV (reference sequence). V shed 4 bases and J 3 bases; nucleotides not matched to a gene: 7. CDR3 length: 15 residues. The CDR3 spells CASSSFTSGEETQYF. The CDR3 coding sequence is TGTGCCAGCAGTTCTTTTACTAGCGGAGAAGAGACCCAGTACTTC.

V is TRBV7-2 and J is TRBJ2-7; 8 positions agree with TRBD2. The germline V gene encodes CDR1 SGHTA and CDR2 FQGNSA. J gave up 5 bases and V 3 bases, and 6 bases lay outside the gene matches. This CDR3 has 14 amino acids. CDR3 sequence reads: CASSLSGGQHEQYF. In DNA, the CDR3 is TGTGCCAGCAGCTTGAGCGGGGGCCAGCACGAGCAGTACTTC.

The CDR3 loop is CASSPRLGGYEQYF. CDR3 in DNA: TGCGCCAGCAGCCCCCGGCTAGGGGGCTACGAGCAGTACTTC. The rearrangement links TRBV5-1 to TRBJ2-7; D possibly corresponds to TRBD1 (6 bases). Germline V lookup: CDR1 SGHRS, CDR2 YFSETQ. CDR3 length: 14 amino acids. V lost 4 bases, J lost 3 bases, and 14 bases lay in between.

The chain uses TRBV2 and TRBJ2-7; 7 positions match TRBD2. Looked up from germline, CDR1 is SNHLY and CDR2 is FYNNEI. This CDR3 has 15 residues. The V and J ends lost 2 bases and 5 bases, in that order; junction bases with no gene match: 9. CDR3 residues: CASSEYGREGDEQYV. As DNA, the CDR3 is TGTGCCAGCAGTGAATATGGAAGGGAGGGAGACGAGCAGTACGTC.

The chain uses TRBV5-1 and TRBJ1-4; D is perhaps TRBD1 (5 bases). Germline CDR1 and CDR2: SGHRS and YFSETQ. V lost 0 bases, J lost 4 bases, and 13 bases lay in between. There are 16 residues in the CDR3. CDR3 DNA sequence: TGCGCCAGCAGCTTGGTATCAGGGCGGGTTAATGAAAAACTGTTTTTT. This gives the protein CASSLVSGRVNEKLFF.

This clone appeared a single time. The genes are TRBV30 and TRBJ2-3; 13 bases line up with TRBD2. CDR1 and CDR2 (germline): GTSNPN, SVGIG (reference sequence). V gave up 3 bases and J gave up 3 bases; unmatched junction bases: 18. The CDR3 totals 20 residues. CDR3 protein: CAWSATIFTGTSGTTDTQYF. DNA of the CDR3: TGTGCCTGGAGCGCGACAATTTTTACCGGGACTAGCGGGACAACAGATACGCAGTATTTT.

This rearrangement joins TRBV7-2 to TRBJ1-2, with a possible D match to TRBD1 (6 bases). The germline gives CDR1 SGHTA, CDR2 FQGNSA. Trimming left V 3 bases short and J 8 bases short, with 13 bases between. This CDR3 region has 13 residues. The CDR3 spells CASSFSRGDGYTF. The CDR3 DNA reads as TGTGCCAGCAGCTTTTCCAGGGGAGACGGCTACACCTTC. Looking up the rest from reference TRBV7-2 and TRBJ1-2 gives the full variable domain: GAGVSQSPSNKVTEKGKDVELRCDPISGHTALYWYRQSLGQGLEFLIYFQGNSAPDKSGLPSDRFSAERTGGSVSTLTIQRTQQEDSAVYLCASSFSRGDGYTFGSGTRLTVV.

This clone appeared a single time. The chain is built from TRBV4-2 and TRBJ1-3, with D perhaps TRBD1 (6 bases). The CDR3 has 14 amino acids. Germline CDR1 is LGHNA and CDR2 is YNFKEQ. Trimming shortened V by 4 bases and J by 2 bases, and 9 bases separated the two germline ends. CDR3: CASSRGQTGNTIYF. The DNA for the CDR3 is TGTGCCAGCAGCCGAGGACAGACTGGAAACACCATATATTTT.

This clone was seen a few times. The chain recombines TRBV12-5 with TRBJ2-5; TRBD2 aligns across 13 bases. J was trimmed by 3 bases and V by 6 bases; bases with no gene match: 7. The germline CDR1 and CDR2 sequences are LGHNT and FRNRAP. CDR3 length: 16 amino acids. CDR3 in DNA: TGTGCTAGTGGCCGGGGACTAGCGGGGTTCGAAGAGACCCAGTACTTC. Its protein is CASGRGLAGFEETQYF.

J is TRBJ2-5 and V is TRBV18, with a possible D match to TRBD1 (6 bases). Trimming took 5 bases from V and 1 from J, leaving 8 bases between them. Per the germline V gene, CDR1 is KGHSH and CDR2 is LQKENI. The CDR3 sequence is 13 residues long. This chain's CDR3 is CASSTGSQETQYF. CDR3 DNA sequence: TGTGCCAGCTCAACAGGGTCCCAAGAGACCCAGTACTTC. The complete variable domain, with remaining parts taken from reference TRBV18 and TRBJ2-5, reads NAGVMQNPRHLVRRRGQEARLRCSPMKGHSHVYWYRQLPEEGLKFMVYLQKENIIDESGMPKERFSAEFPKEGPSILRIQQVVRGDSAAYFCASSTGSQETQYFGPGTRLLVL.

V usage is TRBV9 and J usage is TRBJ2-2, with 14 bases aligning to TRBD2. The V gene's germline CDR1 is SGDLS and CDR2 YYNGEE. CDR3 length: 18 amino acids. The trim removed 0 bases at V and 2 bases at J, leaving 3 bases unmatched. The CDR3 reads CASSVEGTSGGNTGELFF. For the CDR3, the DNA is TGTGCCAGCAGCGTAGAGGGGACTAGCGGGGGAAACACCGGGGAGCTGTTTTTT.

The chain employs TRBV6-5 and TRBJ1-2, with D hard to call. The CDR3 consists of 14 residues. V lost 2 bases to trimming and J lost 6 bases, with 13 bases between them. CDR1 is MNHEY, CDR2 SVGAGI, per germline. The CDR3 here is CASSYGRGYHGYTF. As DNA, the CDR3 is TGTGCCAGCAGTTACGGGCGCGGGTACCATGGCTACACCTTC.

The CDR3 here is CASSVGLAGGSSYNEQFF. The DNA of the CDR3 is TGTGCCAGTAGTGTGGGGCTAGCGGGGGGGAGCTCCTACAATGAGCAGTTCTTC. The rearrangement links TRBV19 to TRBJ2-1; 12 nucleotides agree with TRBD2. The CDR3 runs to 18 residues. After removal of 5 bases from V and 0 bases from J, the junction contained 8 bases not matched to a gene. Germline V gene lookup returns CDR1 LNHDA and CDR2 SQIVND (reference sequence). Looking up the rest from reference TRBV19 and TRBJ2-1 gives the full variable domain: DGGITQSPKYLFRKEGQNVTLSCEQNLNHDAMYWYRQDPGQGLRLIYYSQIVNDFQKGDIAEGYSVSREKKESFPLTVTSAQKNPTAFYLCASSVGLAGGSSYNEQFFGPGTRLTVL.

There are a few counts of this clone. The chain carries TRBV30 and TRBJ2-5; D is unresolved. CDR1 is GTSNPN, CDR2 SVGIG, per germline (reference sequence). CDR3 length equals 11 residues. Trimming left V 2 bases short and J 1 base short, with 2 bases between. CDR3: CAWSPQETQYF. The CDR3 nucleotides read TGTGCCTGGAGTCCCCAAGAGACCCAGTACTTC.

The chain combines TRBV5-1 with TRBJ1-2; D is perhaps TRBD1 (5 bases). V gave up 0 bases and J gave up 3 bases, with 18 bases separating them. This CDR3 region has 17 residues. CDR1 and CDR2 from the germline V gene are SGHRS and YFSETQ. The CDR3, as DNA: TGCGCCAGCAGCTTGGCCTGGGGGTGGAAATTGGACTATGGCTACACCTTC. The encoded protein is CASSLAWGWKLDYGYTF.

This clone was observed a few times. The CDR3 bases are TGTGCCAGCAGCCAAGGGAGGTCGTTAGGAGGTGAGCAGTTCTTC. Its translation is CASSQGRSLGGEQFF. The rearrangement uses TRBV3-1 (or the pseudogene TRBV3-2) and TRBJ2-1; tentatively, D is TRBD2 (5 bases). The CDR3 spans 15 residues. Germline V gene sequence: CDR1 LGHDT, CDR2 YNNKEL (reference sequence). V shed 1 base and J shed 9 bases, with 16 bases lying between them.

The chain recombines TRBV30 with TRBJ1-4; no clear D. Trimming took 3 bases from V and 6 from J, leaving 11 bases between them. The germline V gene has CDR1 GTSNPN and CDR2 SVGIG (reference sequence). CDR3 length: 13 residues. CDR3 coding DNA: TGTGCCTGGAGCCCCGTCGGTTATGAAAAACTGTTTTTT. It specifies CAWSPVGYEKLFF.

This chain connects TRBV7-3 to TRBJ2-3, with 10 bases fitting TRBD1. The CDR3 loop spans 16 amino acids. V lost 5 bases, J lost 7 bases, and 12 bases stayed unmatched. CDR1 and CDR2 (germline): SGHTA, FQGTGA. CDR3 loop: CASSPLSTGGVYTQYF. DNA for the CDR3: TGTGCCAGCAGCCCACTGTCGACAGGGGGCGTATATACGCAGTATTTT.

This chain connects TRBV11-2 to TRBJ1-1; D remains ambiguous. This CDR3 has 13 amino acids. Deletions cut 5 bases from V and 3 bases from J, with 10 bases between. Germline CDR1 SGHAT, CDR2 FQNNGV. The CDR3 sequence is CASSPNSDTEAFF. The CDR3 DNA follows: TGTGCCAGCAGCCCAAACAGCGACACTGAAGCTTTCTTT.

The chain uses TRBV5-5 and TRBJ2-5; tentative D call: TRBD1 (6 bases). Germline V gives CDR1 SGHKS, CDR2 YYEKEE (reference sequence). The CDR3 covers 14 residues. The ends were cut back, 0 bases at V and 3 bases at J, with 9 bases in the middle. The CDR3 coding sequence is TGTGCCAGCAGCTTGGGACAGGACGAAGAGACCCAGTACTTC. As protein: CASSLGQDEETQYF. The full variable domain, rest sourced from reference TRBV5-5 and TRBJ2-5, is DAGVTQSPTHLIKTRGQQVTLRCSPISGHKSVSWYQQVLGQGPQFIFQYYEKEERGRGNFPDRFSARQFPNYSSELNVNALLLGDSALYLCASSLGQDEETQYFGPGTRLLVL.

The chain recombines TRBV12-3 or TRBV12-4 with TRBJ1-2; no definite D call. The CDR3 is 11 residues long. Trimming took 3 bases from V and 3 from J, leaving 2 bases between them. The CDR3 DNA reads as TGTGCCAGCAGTTTTGACTATGGCTACACCTTC. It specifies CASSFDYGYTF.

The CDR3 region has the DNA TGTGCCAGCAGCGACCGGGACAGGGGATTCTATGGCTACACCTTC. Its translation: CASSDRDRGFYGYTF. The chain combines TRBV5-8 with TRBJ1-2; 10 bases fit TRBD1. V trimming: 4 bases; J trimming: 4 bases; junction bases outside the gene matches: 7. The CDR3 loop spans 15 amino acids. The germline V gene encodes CDR1 SGHTS and CDR2 YDEGEE.

The CDR3 DNA reads TGTGCCAGCAGCCCGGAGGGGGGTGGAAACACCATATATTTT. Amino acids: CASSPEGGGNTIYF. This sequence joins TRBV13 and TRBJ1-3; a weak D match, TRBD1 (6 bases). The CDR3 is made up of 14 amino acids. The V gene's germline CDR1 is PRHDT and CDR2 FYEKMQ (reference sequence). V lost 5 bases and J lost 3, with 11 bases in between.

V gene TRBV6-6 combines with J gene TRBJ1-4, with D tentatively TRBD1 (5 bases). Germline V gene data show CDR1 as MNHNY and CDR2 as SVGAGI (reference sequence). The CDR3 length is 14 residues. Trimming took off 6 bases at V and 5 bases at J, with 13 bases between the two ends. DNA for the CDR3: TGTGCCAGCAGAAGGGACGGACGAAATGAAAAACTGTTTTTT. It specifies CASRRDGRNEKLFF.

The rearrangement uses TRBV10-3 and TRBJ2-3; D is tentatively TRBD1 or TRBD2 (6 bases each). Trimming stripped 2 bases from V and 0 bases from J, with 9 bases between. The CDR3 contains 15 residues. The germline CDR1 and CDR2 sequences are ENHRY and SYGVKD. The CDR3 region is CAISERGGSTDTQYF. CDR3 in DNA: TGTGCCATCAGTGAGAGAGGGGGGAGCACAGATACGCAGTATTTT.